These T cell receptor beta chains were read from a single sample in a study of cytomegalovirus exposure and HLA in healthy donors. Sequencing was performed with immunoSEQ multiplex PCR; in TCRdb, only in-frame clones are kept and a portion is missing. The data hold 100,000 or so clones, with around 85% observed a single time. The source material was PBMCs. The receptors stem from a man between 25 and 39 years old in good health and CMV-seronegative. CDR3s include the opening cysteine and the closing phenylalanine or tryptophan. The D gene is left open where the match is weak. Rows may omit the clone size; those that give it use once, few, many or a size class.

V	J	D	size	CDR3	DNA
TRBV30	TRBJ2-4	TRBD2	NA	CAWTGLAGRGAKNIQYF	TGTGCCTGGACGGGACTAGCGGGAAGAGGGGCCAAAAACATTCAGTACTTC
TRBV30	TRBJ1-1	NA	NA	CAWSAGFGNTEAFF	TGTGCCTGGAGTGCAGGGTTTGGGAACACTGAAGCTTTCTTT
TRBV27	TRBJ1-2	NA	NA	CASGLRGEYGYTF	TGTGCCAGCGGTCTCAGGGGCGAGTATGGCTACACCTTC
TRBV5-6	TRBJ2-3	NA	NA	CASSLRSFLDTQYF	TGTGCCAGCAGCTTGCGAAGCTTCTTAGATACGCAGTATTTT
TRBV30	TRBJ1-2	NA	NA	CAWSDSGNYGYTF	TGTGCCTGGAGTGATTCAGGGAACTATGGCTACACCTTC
TRBV21-1	TRBJ2-7	NA	NA	CASNSGPYEQYF	TGTGCCAGCAACAGTGGCCCCTACGAGCAGTACTTC
TRBV7-2	TRBJ1-2	TRBD1	NA	CASSLEGTGGGYGYTF	TGTGCCAGCAGCTTAGAAGGGACAGGGGGTGGCTATGGCTACACCTTC
TRBV30	TRBJ2-5	NA	NA	CAWSVPQTGTQYF	TGTGCCTGGAGTGTACCCCAAACGGGGACCCAGTACTTC
TRBV7-2	TRBJ2-7	TRBD1	NA	CASSWDRSSSYEQYF	TGTGCCAGCAGTTGGGACAGGTCGAGCTCCTACGAGCAGTACTTC
TRBV18	TRBJ2-4	NA	NA	CASSPGGSDIQYF	TGTGCCAGCTCACCAGGCGGATCGGACATTCAGTACTTC
TRBV4-2	TRBJ2-1	TRBD2	NA	CASSLTSHNEQFF	TGTGCCAGCAGCCTGACTAGCCACAATGAGCAGTTCTTC
TRBV5-6	TRBJ2-7	NA	NA	CASSVGTGLLAYEQYF	TGTGCCAGCAGCGTTGGAACGGGACTCCTAGCCTACGAGCAGTACTTC
TRBV19	TRBJ1-5	NA	NA	CASNSGSNQPQHF	TGTGCCAGTAACTCTGGTAGCAATCAGCCCCAGCATTTT
TRBV30	TRBJ1-3	NA	NA	CAWSRQVFSGNTIYF	TGTGCCTGGAGTCGTCAGGTCTTCTCTGGAAACACCATATATTTT
TRBV7-9	TRBJ2-5	NA	once	CASSLQFQETQYF	TGTGCCAGCAGCTTACAGTTCCAAGAGACCCAGTACTTC
TRBV6-1	TRBJ2-1	NA	NA	CASRPDTSYNEQFF	TGTGCCAGCAGGCCGGACACCTCCTACAATGAGCAGTTCTTC
TRBV4-2	TRBJ1-1	NA	NA	CATNPKGDKPTEAFF	TGTGCCACTAATCCAAAAGGGGACAAACCCACTGAAGCTTTCTTT
TRBV9	TRBJ2-2	NA	NA	CASSAGLYTGELFF	TGTGCCAGCAGCGCCGGACTATACACCGGGGAGCTGTTTTTT